These 22 T cell receptor beta chains came from one sample sequenced in a study of blood T cells in healthy people across ages. Alongside a J-beta primer mix, a sample-barcoded 5' primer served in a second PCR lasting about 6 to 11 cycles. One entry per CDR3 protein results from TCRdb running MiXCR on the 5' RACE reads. The sample includes around 1,500,000 distinct CDR3 sequences, around two fifths of them seen just once. The sequencing sample was made of blood. Receptor source: a woman younger than 35 in good health.

The gene calls are TRBV4-1 and TRBJ2-1; TRBD2 might be the D (6 bases). This CDR3 is 14 amino acids long. Germline values: CDR1 MGHRA, CDR2 YSYEKL. V lost 0 bases and J 6 bases, leaving 9 bases between the germline ends. In nucleotides, the CDR3 is TGCGCCAGCAGCCAAGAGCGGGATTTCAATGAGCAGTTCTTC. Translating it yields CASSQERDFNEQFF.

V gene TRBV27 combines with J gene TRBJ2-3, with D perhaps TRBD1 or TRBD2 (6 bases each). Per germline, CDR1 MNHEY and CDR2 SMNVEV (reference sequence). V gave up 3 bases and J gave up 3 bases, with 13 bases separating them. This CDR3 has 15 amino acids. The CDR3 is CASSFLGGTTDTQYF. DNA of the CDR3: TGTGCCAGCAGTTTTCTGGGGGGCACAACAGATACGCAGTATTTT.

The rearrangement links TRBV27 to TRBJ2-4, with TRBD2 as a possible D gene (7 bases). The CDR3 is 13 amino acids. Germline lookup yields CDR1 MNHEY and CDR2 SMNVEV (reference sequence). V shed 8 bases and J shed 7 bases, with 15 bases lying between them. The CDR3 nucleotides read TGTGCCAGCGGGGAGGGGAGGGGGAACATTCAGTACTTC. This translates into CASGEGRGNIQYF.

About this clonotype: One base away lies a much larger clone, so this may be a sequencing read error. The rearrangement links TRBV20-1 to TRBJ2-7, with 8 nucleotides matching TRBD2. J was trimmed by 5 bases and V by 1 base; bases with no gene match: 7. CDR1 and CDR2 from the germline V gene are DFQATT and SNEGSKA (reference sequence). This CDR3 is built from 14 residues. The CDR3 bases are TGCAGTGCTAGAGCAGAGCGGGAGCTAGACGAGCAGTACTTC. Protein sequence: CSARAERELDEQYF.

Remarks on this clonotype: Just one base apart from a much larger clone, this may be a read error. The genes are TRBV29-1 and TRBJ1-2, with D unresolved. This CDR3 region has 12 residues. CDR1 is SQVTM and CDR2 is ANQGSEA in the germline V gene. V was trimmed by 6 bases and J by 5 bases, leaving 13 bases between them. The CDR3 spells CSVVTEKYGYTF. The CDR3 DNA sequence: TGCAGCGTCGTAACAGAGAAATATGGCTACACCTTC.

This chain links TRBV21-1 with TRBJ2-3; the DNA was not compared with TRBD2, the D call given in the table. TRBV21-1 is designated a pseudogene. The CDR3 runs to 20 residues. DNA of the CDR3: TGTGCCAGCAGCACCCCCCGGGCACCCGGGACTAGCGGCCTAGGAGATACGCAGTATTTT. It yields the protein CASSTPRAPGTSGLGDTQYF.

This chain joins TRBV30 and TRBJ1-4; 7 bases align to TRBD1. The germline V gene encodes CDR1 GTSNPN and CDR2 SVGIG (reference sequence). Losses at the gene ends were 8 bases for V and 4 bases for J; bases not matched to a gene: 7. The CDR3 totals 13 residues. CDR3 sequence (DNA): TGTGCCGGACAAGGACAGGTTAATGAAAAACTGTTTTTT. As protein: CAGQGQVNEKLFF.

Worth noting for this clonotype: An end of the junction does not agree with germline; a read error may underlie this. In DNA, the CDR3 is TGCGCCAGCATGGGACAGGGGAACACCGAAGCTTTCTTT. It is translated as CASMGQGNTEAFF. V is TRBV10-2 and J is TRBJ1-1; 10 bases match TRBD1. Germline values: CDR1 WSHSY, CDR2 SAAADI. The CDR3 is made up of 13 amino acids.

The chain recombines TRBV11-2 with TRBJ2-1; 7 nucleotides line up with TRBD2. This CDR3 region has 15 residues. V was clipped by 5 bases and J by 9 bases; unmatched bases: 13. Germline CDR1 SGHAT, CDR2 FQNNGV. The CDR3 DNA sequence: TGTGCCAGCAGCCCACGCCCGGCGGGAGAACTTGAGCAGTTCTTC. Its protein is CASSPRPAGELEQFF.

A few counts support this clonotype. V and J are TRBV21-1 and TRBJ1-1. TRBV21-1 is a listed pseudogene. This CDR3 is built from 12 residues. In nucleotides, the CDR3 is TGTGCCAGCAGCAAAGGCTGGACTGAAGCTTTCTTT. Amino acids: CASSKGWTEAFF.

This clonotype was picked up a small number of times. The rearrangement links TRBV6-5 to TRBJ1-2; 8 nucleotides match TRBD1. Germline values: CDR1 MNHEY, CDR2 SVGAGI. The ends lost 7 bases at V and 7 bases at J; junction bases unmatched: 8. This CDR3 has 13 amino acids. Written as DNA, the CDR3 is TGTGCCAGCATCAGGGGGCGCGGAGGTGGCTACACCTTC. This codes for CASIRGRGGGYTF.

V gene TRBV10-2 combines with J gene TRBJ2-4, with D possibly being TRBD2 (5 bases). TRBJ2-7 matches the DNA end more closely, so the J call is doubtful. The V gene's germline CDR1 is WSHSY and CDR2 SAAADI. CDR3 length: 11 residues. CDR3 amino acids: CATADRGEQYF. The CDR3 DNA sequence: TGCGCCACCGCTGACCGGGGCGAGCAGTACTTC.

This clonotype was seen a handful of times. J is TRBJ1-2 and V is TRBV9, with 7 bases lining up with TRBD1. The V segment lost 4 bases and the J segment 4 bases; nucleotides outside the gene matches: 10. Germline V gives CDR1 SGDLS, CDR2 YYNGEE. The CDR3 has 15 residues. CDR3 sequence (DNA): TGTGCCAGCAGCTTAAGACAGGGTGGTATCTATGGCTACACCTTC. Translation: CASSLRQGGIYGYTF.

In this sample, this clonotype turned up a few times. The chain is built from TRBV11-2 and TRBJ1-2; 11 nucleotides match TRBD1. The CDR3 is 14 amino acids. CDR1 and CDR2 (germline): SGHAT, FQNNGV. V lost 6 bases to trimming and J lost 4 bases; unmatched junction nucleotides: 4. This chain's CDR3 is CASRTGTGGYGYTF. DNA of the CDR3: TGTGCCAGCAGAACTGGGACAGGGGGCTATGGCTACACCTTC.

The V gene is TRBV9, the J gene TRBJ2-3; the D is unclear. Germline CDR1 reads SGDLS; CDR2 reads YYNGEE. This CDR3 contains 13 residues. V lost 2 bases to trimming and J lost 8 bases, with 12 bases between them. The CDR3 DNA reads TGTGCCAGCAGCGTGCCCCAGCGTTCTACGCAGTATTTT. Translating gives CASSVPQRSTQYF.

This clonotype was detected once. The chain uses TRBV5-1 and TRBJ2-7; 8 bases map to TRBD1. The V segment lost 4 bases and the J segment 7 bases; nucleotides outside the gene matches: 16. Germline CDR1 reads SGHRS; CDR2 reads YFSETQ. CDR3 length equals 16 residues. This chain's CDR3 is CASSHPPRDRRREQYF. The CDR3 nucleotides are TGCGCCAGCAGCCACCCGCCCCGGGACAGGCGACGAGAGCAGTACTTC.

The chain uses TRBV2 and TRBJ1-1, with 7 bases lining up with TRBD1. The trim removed 6 bases at V and 11 bases at J, leaving 6 bases unmatched. This CDR3 spans 11 amino acids. Germline values: CDR1 SNHLY, CDR2 FYNNEI. The CDR3 region is CASRNRGPAFF. The CDR3 coding sequence is TGTGCCAGCAGGAACAGGGGCCCCGCTTTCTTT.

The chain has TRBV7-9 and TRBJ1-2; D may be TRBD1 (6 bases). CDR1 is SEHNR, CDR2 FQNEAQ, per germline (reference sequence). V was pared by 1 base and J by 2 bases, with 11 bases between. The CDR3 consists of 15 residues. The DNA of the CDR3 is TGTGCCAGCAGCTTAGTGGGGGCCGAAAACTATGGCTACACCTTC. Translated: CASSLVGAENYGYTF.

The V and J genes are TRBV5-1 and TRBJ2-6; 8 positions match TRBD1. V lost 1 base to trimming and J lost 0 bases; unmatched junction nucleotides: 3. This CDR3 is 17 amino acids long. Germline V gives CDR1 SGHRS, CDR2 YFSETQ. The CDR3 nucleotides read TGCGCCAGCAGCTTGTTTCAGGGGGCCTCTGGGGCCAACGTCCTGACTTTC. As protein: CASSLFQGASGANVLTF.

The chain couples TRBV10-3 to TRBJ2-7, with TRBD2 identical over 13 bases. V lost 2 bases, J lost 7 bases, and 20 bases stayed unmatched. Germline CDR1 is ENHRY and CDR2 is SYGVKD. The CDR3 consists of 20 residues. DNA for the CDR3: TGTGCCATCAGTGAGCCGGGGACTAGCGGGGCCGTTCACCTCTACAATGAGCAGTACTTC. It specifies CAISEPGTSGAVHLYNEQYF.

This clonotype has more than one count but fewer than ten. The chain joins TRBV6-5 to TRBJ1-2; TRBD1 might be the D (5 bases). The CDR3 sequence is 15 residues long. Trimming took off 6 bases at V and 0 bases at J, with 14 bases between the two ends. The germline V gene has CDR1 MNHEY and CDR2 SVGAGI. CDR3 in DNA: TGTGCCAGCAGGGCAGGGTATTTTACTAACTATGGCTACACCTTC. The encoded protein is CASRAGYFTNYGYTF.

V usage is TRBV20-1 and J usage is TRBJ1-2; TRBD1 aligns across 8 bases. The CDR3 extends over 16 amino acids. V dropped 5 bases and J dropped 0; count of bases not matched to a gene: 11. From germline, CDR1 is DFQATT and CDR2 SNEGSKA (reference sequence). This CDR3 is CSAASGQGYSNYGYTF. CDR3 DNA: TGCAGTGCTGCAAGCGGACAGGGTTATTCTAACTATGGCTACACCTTC.